This is a list of T cell receptor beta chains from one sample in a study of long-term antiretroviral therapy in people with HIV. The repertoire was sequenced with immunoSEQ multiplex PCR; TCRdb's copy has only in-frame clones and lacks some. The repertoire holds tens of thousands of clones, with around three quarters as singletons. The specimen comprised unsorted PBMCs, sampled 1.1 years before starting antiretroviral therapy. The receptors originated from a woman aged 40 to 49 with HIV. The CDR3 runs from the conserved cysteine through the conserved F or W. D genes are given only for firm matches. Clone sizes are given selectively: once, few, many, or a class where the clone is expanded.

clone_size d_call j_call v_call cdr3_aa cdr3_nt
. . TRBJ1-1 TRBV5-1 CASSLDPGTRTEAFF TGCGCCAGCAGCTTGGATCCGGGTACAAGAACTGAAGCTTTCTTT
. . TRBJ1-5 TRBV28 CASSARGFNQPQHF TGTGCCAGCAGTGCAAGAGGGTTCAATCAGCCCCAGCATTTT
. . TRBJ2-3 TRBV7-8 CASSETSRSTDTQYF TGTGCCAGCAGCGAGACTAGTAGGAGCACAGATACGCAGTATTTT
. . TRBJ2-2 TRBV11-3 CASSTLGPANTGELFF TGTGCCAGCAGCACTCTTGGTCCAGCGAACACCGGGGAGCTGTTTTTT
once TRBD2 TRBJ2-7 TRBV28 CATETSGSIEQYF TGTGCCACCGAGACTAGCGGGAGTATCGAGCAGTACTTC
. . TRBJ2-7 TRBV2 CASSVSYEQYF TGTGCCAGCAGCGTTTCCTACGAGCAGTACTTC
. . TRBJ2-2 TRBV5-8 CASSPIRGFNTGELFF TGTGCCAGCAGCCCGATAAGGGGATTTAACACCGGGGAGCTGTTTTTT
. TRBD2 TRBJ2-1 TRBV7-2 CASSPGAGWSYNEQFF TGTGCCAGCAGCCCGGGAGCGGGATGGTCCTACAATGAGCAGTTCTTC
. . TRBJ1-5 TRBV4-1 CASSQDLTYSNQPQHF TGCGCCAGCAGCCAAGATTTGACGTATAGCAATCAGCCCCAGCATTTT
. . TRBJ2-1 TRBV27 CATLSWEPNNEQFF TGTGCCACCCTCTCGTGGGAGCCCAACAATGAGCAGTTCTTC
. . TRBJ1-1 TRBV5-4 CASSFQGIEAFF TGTGCCAGCAGCTTCCAGGGGATTGAAGCTTTCTTT
few . TRBJ2-7 TRBV9 CASSVDRGEQYF TGTGCCAGCAGCGTAGATAGAGGCGAGCAGTACTTC
. . TRBJ1-1 TRBV11-3 CASSLVQGRGEAFF TGTGCCAGCAGCTTAGTCCAGGGGCGAGGGGAAGCTTTCTTT
. . TRBJ1-3 TRBV9 CASSAHGNSGNTIYF TGTGCCAGCAGCGCCCACGGGAACTCTGGAAACACCATATATTTT
. . TRBJ1-4 TRBV6-5 CASSLNSNEKLFF TGTGCCAGCAGTTTGAACTCTAATGAAAAACTGTTTTTT
. . TRBJ1-5 TRBV6-5 CASSYSGYNQPQHF TGTGCCAGCAGTTACTCAGGATACAATCAGCCCCAGCATTTT
. . TRBJ2-7 TRBV5-5 CASSPGGGRYEQYF TGTGCCAGCAGCCCTGGGGGGGGCCGCTACGAGCAGTACTTC
few . TRBJ1-1 TRBV4-1 CASSQSGWGTEAFF TGCGCCAGCAGCCAATCAGGCTGGGGGACTGAAGCTTTCTTT
. . TRBJ1-2 TRBV5-4 CASSAAGRSVDGYTF TGTGCCAGCAGCGCTGCAGGGAGGTCTGTAGATGGCTACACCTTC
. TRBD2 TRBJ2-7 TRBV11-3 CASSWGLAYEQYF TGTGCCAGCAGCTGGGGACTAGCCTACGAGCAGTACTTC
once TRBD1 TRBJ1-1 TRBV29-1 CSVSGGWGMVRTEAFF TGCAGCGTTTCAGGGGGTTGGGGTATGGTGCGCACTGAAGCTTTCTTT
. . TRBJ2-7 TRBV13 CASSPQGEAYEQYF TGTGCCAGCAGCCCACAAGGGGAAGCCTACGAGCAGTACTTC
few TRBD2 TRBJ2-1 TRBV19 CASSLPSGSSSYNEQFF TGTGCCAGTAGTCTCCCTAGCGGGAGCTCCTCCTACAATGAGCAGTTCTTC
. TRBD1 TRBJ1-5 TRBV5-4 CASSITGTGYYQPQHF TGTGCCAGCAGCATTACCGGGACAGGGTATTATCAGCCCCAGCATTTT
. . TRBJ2-6 TRBV5-1 CASSLQGHGANVLTF TGCGCCAGCAGCTTGCAGGGACACGGCGCCAACGTCCTGACTTTC
. . TRBJ2-1 TRBV25-1 CASSWSGQLLPPYNELFF TGTGCCAGCAGTTGGTCGGGACAACTACTCCCCCCCTACAATGAGCTGTTCTTC